A single T cell receptor (beta chain) is shown here with its context. These data belong to a study of blood T cell repertoires in COVID-19. Study information: The United States, Italy and Spain were the sources of the acute and convalescent COVID-19 samples. PBMCs, B-cell-depleted T cells, or T cells were the source of the cDNA or gDNA that made up the material.

Study processing details: Amplified reference gene primers provided the basis for estimating nucleated cell counts. Repertoires were generated with immunoSEQ multiplex PCR, while TCRdb's copy carries only in-frame clones and drops some. V, J and clone size were drawn from that table, and D and trimming were deduced from the DNA. The data show about 53,000 clones, 82% seen once. Germline V gene sequence: CDR1 MDHEN, CDR2 SYDVKM. Trimming took off 8 bases at V and 1 base at J, with 5 bases between the two ends. CDR3 length equals 11 residues. Sequenced sample: peripheral blood. The chain joins TRBV28 to TRBJ1-2; D is undetermined. The sequence was collected from a woman aged 55-69 years with acute or convalescent COVID-19. Here the CDR3 DNA reads TGTGCCAGCCGGGGTAACTATGGCTACACCTTC. It yields the protein CASRGNYGYTF.